These T cell receptor beta chains were read from a single sample in a study of blood T cell repertoires in COVID-19. Assay used: immunoSEQ multiplex PCR; TCRdb lists only in-frame clones, some missing. The table shows about 330,000 clones, with about 86% occurring only once. The source material was peripheral blood. The receptors come from a woman between 45 and 60 years old with acute or convalescent COVID-19. Both conserved end residues are part of each CDR3. The order of the fields is D gene, clone size, V gene, J gene, CDR3 DNA, CDR3 protein. The D gene is left open where the match is weak. Size tells how often a clone was seen (once, few, many) or the class of an expanded clone, and some rows leave it out.

D: -
size: -
V: TRBV27
J: TRBJ2-1
DNA: TGTGCCAGCAGTGTTAGGGGGAACAATGAGCAGTTCTTC
CDR3: CASSVRGNNEQFF

D: TRBD1
size: -
V: TRBV6-4
J: TRBJ1-6
DNA: TGTGCCAGCAAGGGACAGGGTAGCGATTCACCCCTCCACTTT
CDR3: CASKGQGSDSPLHF

D: -
size: -
V: TRBV3-1/TRBV3-2
J: TRBJ1-1
DNA: TGTGCCAGCAGCCATTCCGACACTGAAGCTTTCTTT
CDR3: CASSHSDTEAFF

D: -
size: once
V: TRBV25-1
J: TRBJ1-6
DNA: TGTGCCAGCAGCCCCGAGAATTCACCCCTCCACTTT
CDR3: CASSPENSPLHF

D: TRBD2
size: -
V: TRBV7-2
J: TRBJ2-3
DNA: TGTGCCAGCAGTTCGACGACTAGCGGGAGGGGGGATACGCAGTATTTT
CDR3: CASSSTTSGRGDTQYF

D: -
size: -
V: TRBV9
J: TRBJ2-2
DNA: TGTGCCAGCAGCCTTACATACACCGGGGAGCTGTTTTTT
CDR3: CASSLTYTGELFF

D: -
size: -
V: TRBV4-3
J: TRBJ1-2
DNA: TGCGCCAGCAGCTATTTTGGAGGGGATGGCTATGGCTACACCTTC
CDR3: CASSYFGGDGYGYTF

D: -
size: -
V: TRBV5-1
J: TRBJ2-3
DNA: TGCGCCAGCAGCGCACCGGGGGGCACAGATACGCAGTATTTT
CDR3: CASSAPGGTDTQYF

D: TRBD1
size: -
V: TRBV19
J: TRBJ1-2
DNA: TGTGCCAGTAGCCCGGGACAGTCGTATGGCTACACCTTC
CDR3: CASSPGQSYGYTF

D: TRBD1
size: -
V: TRBV4-1
J: TRBJ2-1
DNA: TGCGCCAGCAGCCACCCCGTTAGGGGGCTGTACAATGAGCAGTTCTTC
CDR3: CASSHPVRGLYNEQFF

D: TRBD1
size: -
V: TRBV30
J: TRBJ1-2
DNA: TGTGCCTGGAGTGTACTTAGGACAGGGAGCTCTGGCTACACCTTC
CDR3: CAWSVLRTGSSGYTF

D: -
size: -
V: TRBV5-5
J: TRBJ2-7
DNA: TGTGCCAGCAGCCCCGCGAGTGAGTTCGAGCAGTACTTC
CDR3: CASSPASEFEQYF

D: TRBD2
size: -
V: TRBV7-9
J: TRBJ2-1
DNA: TGTGCCAGCAGCTTAGAGAGCGGGGGGAAGTACAATGAGCAGTTCTTC
CDR3: CASSLESGGKYNEQFF

D: -
size: -
V: TRBV2
J: TRBJ2-1
DNA: TGTGCCAGCAGTTCCATTTCGGGGGGCCTATCGAGCTCCTACAATGAGCAGTTCTTC
CDR3: CASSSISGGLSSSYNEQFF

D: TRBD1
size: -
V: TRBV3-1/TRBV3-2
J: TRBJ2-1
DNA: TGTGCCAGCAGCCAACTCCCTCCTACGGCAATGGACAGGGAAAATAGTGTGGACAATGAGCAGTTCTTC
CDR3: CASSQLPPTAMDRENSVDNEQFF

D: TRBD1
size: -
V: TRBV11-2
J: TRBJ2-5
DNA: TGTGCCAGCAGCTTACAGACAGGGGGCGATGCCCAGTACTTC
CDR3: CASSLQTGGDAQYF

D: TRBD1
size: once
V: TRBV18
J: TRBJ2-6
DNA: TGTGCCAGCTCACCTTCTAGGGGGCTCGGGGCCAACGTCCTGACTTTC
CDR3: CASSPSRGLGANVLTF

D: -
size: -
V: TRBV29-1
J: TRBJ2-2
DNA: TGCAGCATCACTAATCGGGAGTCCGGGGAGCTGTTTTTT
CDR3: CSITNRESGELFF

D: -
size: -
V: TRBV25-1
J: TRBJ1-3
DNA: TGTGCCAGCAGTGACGGGTATTCCTCTGGAAACACCATATATTTT
CDR3: CASSDGYSSGNTIYF

D: -
size: once
V: TRBV5-1
J: TRBJ2-3
DNA: TGCGCCAGCAGCTTGGAGAGACTAGATGTAGATACGCAGTATTTT
CDR3: CASSLERLDVDTQYF

D: -
size: -
V: TRBV5-1
J: TRBJ1-5
DNA: TGCGCCAGCAGCTTGGCGCCCGGGGGCAATCAGCCCCAGCATTTT
CDR3: CASSLAPGGNQPQHF

D: TRBD2
size: -
V: TRBV24-1
J: TRBJ2-5
DNA: TGTGCCACCAGTGATTTGGCGGGGGGGCCGGAGACCCAGTACTTC
CDR3: CATSDLAGGPETQYF

D: TRBD2
size: -
V: TRBV6-4
J: TRBJ2-1
DNA: TGTGCCAGCAGTCGGACTAGCGGGAGCGACAATGAGCAGTTCTTC
CDR3: CASSRTSGSDNEQFF

D: TRBD1
size: few
V: TRBV5-5
J: TRBJ1-3
DNA: TGTGCCAGCAGCGTGCCGGGACAGGTCAATCCTGGAAACACCATATATTTT
CDR3: CASSVPGQVNPGNTIYF

D: -
size: -
V: TRBV10-1
J: TRBJ1-1
DNA: TGCGCCAGCAGTGAGGCGCCGCGGGCGAACACTGAAGCTTTCTTT
CDR3: CASSEAPRANTEAFF

D: TRBD2
size: -
V: TRBV14
J: TRBJ2-7
DNA: TGTGCCAGCAGCACGGGACTAGCGTACGAGCAGTACTTC
CDR3: CASSTGLAYEQYF

D: -
size: -
V: TRBV21-1
J: TRBJ1-3
DNA: TGTGCCAGCAGGGACAGGTACTCTGGAAACACCATATATTTT
CDR3: CASRDRYSGNTIYF

D: TRBD2
size: -
V: TRBV7-2
J: TRBJ2-5
DNA: TGTGCCAGCAGCTTAGGTCTAGCGGGGGGGCAGGGTGAGACCCAGTACTTC
CDR3: CASSLGLAGGQGETQYF

D: -
size: -
V: TRBV9
J: TRBJ1-3
DNA: TGTGCCAGCAGCCCCCCAGGGGCAGTTGCAGGAAACACCATATATTTT
CDR3: CASSPPGAVAGNTIYF

D: TRBD1
size: few
V: TRBV2
J: TRBJ1-2
DNA: TGTGCCAGCAGTGAACCGACAGGGGGATATGGCTACACCTTC
CDR3: CASSEPTGGYGYTF

D: -
size: -
V: TRBV9
J: TRBJ2-7
DNA: TGTGCCAGCAGCGTAGCTCGGGACACTTCCTACGAGCAGTACTTC
CDR3: CASSVARDTSYEQYF

D: -
size: -
V: TRBV7-7
J: TRBJ2-3
DNA: TGTGCCAGCAGCTTCCAGGGTAGCACAGATACGCAGTATTTT
CDR3: CASSFQGSTDTQYF

D: -
size: -
V: TRBV7-2
J: TRBJ1-5
DNA: TGTGCCAGCAGCTCCGAGGGGGGGAGCAATCAGCCCCAGCATTTT
CDR3: CASSSEGGSNQPQHF

D: TRBD2
size: -
V: TRBV2
J: TRBJ2-3
DNA: TGTGCCAGCAGTGAATTCGCGGGAGGCTTCACAGATACGCAGTATTTT
CDR3: CASSEFAGGFTDTQYF

D: TRBD1
size: -
V: TRBV2
J: TRBJ2-1
DNA: TGTGCCAGCAGTCGCGACAGGGTCGGTTTCAATGAGCAGTTCTTC
CDR3: CASSRDRVGFNEQFF

D: -
size: -
V: TRBV18
J: TRBJ1-1
DNA: TGTGCCAGCTCACGAACCGGGACACCGGAGGACACTGAAGCTTTCTTT
CDR3: CASSRTGTPEDTEAFF

D: -
size: -
V: TRBV27
J: TRBJ1-1
DNA: TGTGCCAGCACCTCAGGACGGCGGGGGGACACTGAAGCTTTCTTT
CDR3: CASTSGRRGDTEAFF

D: -
size: -
V: TRBV5-1
J: TRBJ2-1
DNA: TGCGCCAGCAGCTTCCTCCTCAATGAGCAGTTCTTC
CDR3: CASSFLLNEQFF

D: TRBD1
size: -
V: TRBV24-1
J: TRBJ2-3
DNA: TGTGCCACCAGTGGACAGGGTTGGGGCACAGATACGCAGTATTTT
CDR3: CATSGQGWGTDTQYF

D: TRBD2
size: -
V: TRBV5-1
J: TRBJ2-5
DNA: TGCGCCAGCAGCGCCGGACTAGCGGATCAAGAGACCCAGTACTTC
CDR3: CASSAGLADQETQYF

D: TRBD1
size: -
V: TRBV25-1
J: TRBJ1-1
DNA: TGTGCCAGCATCCGGGACAGGGGTTATAAGGCTTTCTTT
CDR3: CASIRDRGYKAFF

D: -
size: few
V: TRBV7-3
J: TRBJ1-1
DNA: TGTGCCAGCAGCTTAAACCCGGCAGTAGCGTCTGAAGCTTTCTTT
CDR3: CASSLNPAVASEAFF

D: -
size: -
V: TRBV6-6
J: TRBJ1-1
DNA: TGTGCCAGCAGGACATCGAACACTGAAGCTTTCTTT
CDR3: CASRTSNTEAFF

D: TRBD1
size: -
V: TRBV5-8
J: TRBJ2-7
DNA: TGTGCCAGCAGCTTGGGGGGACAGGGAACGGTCTACGAGCAGTACTTC
CDR3: CASSLGGQGTVYEQYF

D: -
size: -
V: TRBV2
J: TRBJ1-2
DNA: TGTGCCAGCAGGTCGGACACCTATGGCTACACCTTC
CDR3: CASRSDTYGYTF

D: -
size: -
V: TRBV18
J: TRBJ1-2
DNA: TGTGCCAGCTCACCATCGGGCTATGGCTACACCTTC
CDR3: CASSPSGYGYTF

D: -
size: -
V: TRBV12-3/TRBV12-4
J: TRBJ1-1
DNA: TGTGCCAGCAGTTTCTCCTCGGACACTGAAGCTTTCTTT
CDR3: CASSFSSDTEAFF

D: -
size: -
V: TRBV2
J: TRBJ1-1
DNA: TGTGCCAGCAGTGACCCCCTGGACTCGGGTAAGGATGAAGCTTTCTTT
CDR3: CASSDPLDSGKDEAFF

D: -
size: -
V: TRBV30
J: TRBJ2-7
DNA: TGTGCCTGGAGTGTAGGGACATCGTCCTACGAGCAGTACTTC
CDR3: CAWSVGTSSYEQYF

D: -
size: -
V: TRBV12-3/TRBV12-4
J: TRBJ1-5
DNA: TGTGCCAGCAGCCCCGGGACAAATCAGCCCCAGCATTTT
CDR3: CASSPGTNQPQHF